The source of this T cell receptor (beta chain) is a study of T cell changes during pregnancy in multiple sclerosis. CDR1 and CDR2 from the germline V gene are DFQATT and SNEGSKA (reference sequence). The CDR3 loop spans 11 amino acids. V was shortened by 5 bases and J by 3 bases, with 7 bases between the two germline ends. Using immunoSEQ multiplex PCR, the repertoire was profiled, and TCRdb retains in-frame clones only, with some absent. The top ten clones hold 9% to 9.5% of a sample with tens of thousands of clones, roughly 88% of them seen once. The J gene is TRBJ2-5, the V gene TRBV20-1; D gene unclear. The receptor's source is a female donor in good health, enrolled as a control in a pregnancy study. The sample here was peripheral blood, taken after pregnancy. CDR3 in DNA: TGCAGTGCTGCTACTAAAGAGACCCAGTACTTC. It translates to CSAATKETQYF.